These 5 T cell receptor beta chains were sequenced from one sample in a study of T cell responses to AZD1222 COVID-19 vaccine. TCRdb's table, derived via immunoSEQ multiplex PCR, lists solely in-frame clones and lacks some. This table holds 95,000 to 150,000 clones, 92% found once. The sequencing here drew on peripheral blood, taken 28 days after the second AZD1222 dose. These receptors were obtained from an adult who received the AZD1222 COVID-19 vaccine.

The chain couples TRBV29-1 to TRBJ2-4; 10 bases line up with TRBD1. The CDR3 runs 13 residues. From germline, CDR1 is SQVTM and CDR2 ANQGSEA. Trimming took 6 bases from V and 5 from J; bases not matched to a gene: 4. CDR3: CSVAGTGENIQYF. The CDR3 DNA reads TGCAGCGTGGCCGGGACAGGGGAAAACATTCAGTACTTC.

The sample holds one count of this clone. The gene calls are TRBV9 and TRBJ2-5, with unresolved D. The V and J ends lost 0 bases and 8 bases respectively, with 14 bases between them. This CDR3 is built from 14 residues. Germline CDR1 SGDLS, CDR2 YYNGEE. CDR3 amino acids: CASSVEAGSSTQYF. The CDR3, as DNA: TGTGCCAGCAGCGTAGAGGCAGGATCGAGTACCCAGTACTTC.

This rearrangement joins TRBV23-1 to TRBJ1-5, with D hard to call. TRBV23-1 is treated as an ORF (open reading frame) with a function not yet certain. V lost 0 bases, J lost 4 bases, and 13 bases lay in between. CDR3 size: 16 residues. The CDR3 region has the DNA TGCGCCAGCAGTCAATCGCCGGGCCTCGGGAATCAGCCCCAGCATTTT. It encodes CASSQSPGLGNQPQHF.

This clone has just one count. This chain links TRBV7-8 with TRBJ2-1; 11 bases match TRBD2. Per the germline V gene, CDR1 is SGHVS and CDR2 is FQNEAQ. J was trimmed by 6 bases and V by 5 bases; bases with no gene match: 6. The length of the CDR3 is 15 residues. This chain's CDR3 is CASSPRTSGLNEQFF. For the CDR3, the DNA is TGTGCCAGCAGCCCCCGGACTAGCGGGCTCAATGAGCAGTTCTTC.

This chain links TRBV5-1 with TRBJ2-7; D is undetermined. This CDR3 spans 15 amino acids. The V gene lost 0 bases and the J gene lost 4 bases, with 14 bases spanning the gap. From germline, CDR1 is SGHRS and CDR2 YFSETQ. The CDR3 protein is CASSLATGSGYEQYF. CDR3 coding DNA: TGCGCCAGCAGCTTGGCGACCGGGTCTGGGTACGAGCAGTACTTC.